The rows below give T cell receptor beta chains drawn from one sample of a study of cytomegalovirus exposure and HLA in healthy donors. Produced via immunoSEQ multiplex PCR; TCRdb's table is partial and in-frame only. The sample includes 120,000 or so clones, 89% of them seen just once. The sample comprised PBMCs. Source of these receptors: a woman between 18 and 30 years old in good health and CMV-seronegative. Both conserved end residues are part of each CDR3. The D gene is left open where the match is weak. The size field is filled for only some rows; it gives once, few, many or a size class.

size,V,J,D,DNA,CDR3
NA,TRBV5-6,TRBJ2-1,NA,TGTGCCAGCAGCTTCGATGATCCCGCAGATGAGCAGTTCTTC,CASSFDDPADEQFF
NA,TRBV14,TRBJ1-2,TRBD1,TGTGCCAGCAGCCTGTCCAGGGGGCACTATGGCTACACCTTC,CASSLSRGHYGYTF
NA,TRBV5-4,TRBJ2-1,TRBD1,TGTGCCAGCAGCTTTGGGGGCCCCAGGGGGAATGAGCAGTTCTTC,CASSFGGPRGNEQFF
NA,TRBV10-1,TRBJ1-2,NA,TGCGCCAGCAGTGAGACGGGGAACTATGGCTACACCTTC,CASSETGNYGYTF
NA,TRBV30,TRBJ2-5,NA,TGTGCCTGGACCTTCTCGGCGGGGCCCCAATGGACCCAGTACTTC,CAWTFSAGPQWTQYF
NA,TRBV5-1,TRBJ1-1,NA,TGCGCCAGCAGCACTCGGACACAGAACACTGAAGCTTTCTTT,CASSTRTQNTEAFF
NA,TRBV7-8,TRBJ2-7,NA,TGTGCCAGCAGCTTAGTCCGGGGTTCCTACGAGCAGTACTTC,CASSLVRGSYEQYF
NA,TRBV11-2,TRBJ2-5,TRBD1,TGTGCCAGCAGCTTACCTGGCGGGACAGGGGCGGTTAGGGAGACCCAGTACTTC,CASSLPGGTGAVRETQYF
NA,TRBV27,TRBJ1-4,NA,TGTGCCAGCAGTGTGATAGGGGAACCTAATGAAAAACTGTTTTTT,CASSVIGEPNEKLFF
NA,TRBV28,TRBJ1-5,NA,TGTGCCAGCAGCCCTCAACAGGGAATCGGGAATCAGCCCCAGCATTTT,CASSPQQGIGNQPQHF
NA,TRBV19,TRBJ1-2,NA,TGTGCCAGTAGTACAGCCCAGGCATATGGCTACACCTTC,CASSTAQAYGYTF
NA,TRBV9,TRBJ2-7,NA,TGTGCCAGCAGCCCCCCCGGGAGTTACGAGCAGTACTTC,CASSPPGSYEQYF
NA,TRBV5-1,TRBJ2-1,TRBD2,TGCGCCAGCAGCTTGGAGCGGGAGGGCTCCTACAATGAGCAGTTCTTC,CASSLEREGSYNEQFF
NA,TRBV5-4,TRBJ2-7,TRBD1,TGTGCCAGCAGCGGGGGGGGGACAGGGCTGCCCTACGAGCAGTACTTC,CASSGGGTGLPYEQYF
NA,TRBV7-8,TRBJ1-5,NA,TGTGCCAGCAGCTTAGATGACGGGCGGACACCCAATCAGCCCCAGCATTTT,CASSLDDGRTPNQPQHF
NA,TRBV14,TRBJ2-1,TRBD1,TGTGCCAGCAGCCGCACAGGGGGAAATGAGCAGTTCTTC,CASSRTGGNEQFF
NA,TRBV2,TRBJ2-5,TRBD1,TGTGCCAGCACGACAGGGGAAGAGACCCAGTACTTC,CASTTGEETQYF
NA,TRBV5-6,TRBJ1-2,TRBD1,TGTGCCAGCAGCACGGAACAGGGGGTAGGTGGCTACACCTTC,CASSTEQGVGGYTF
NA,TRBV5-1,TRBJ2-1,TRBD2,TGCGCCAGCAGCTCTCGAGCGGGAGGGCCCTACAATGAGCAGTTCTTC,CASSSRAGGPYNEQFF
NA,TRBV5-1,TRBJ1-1,NA,TGCGCCAGCAGCCAGGGGTCGGCGAACACTGAAGCTTTCTTT,CASSQGSANTEAFF
NA,TRBV18,TRBJ2-7,TRBD2,TGTGCCAGCTCACCTCCTAGCGGGAGCTTAACACAGTACTCCAAGCAGTACTTC,CASSPPSGSLTQYSKQYF
NA,TRBV4-2,TRBJ2-7,NA,TGTGCCAGCAGCCAAGATAGCAGCGGATACGAGCAGTACTTC,CASSQDSSGYEQYF
NA,TRBV5-1,TRBJ1-3,TRBD1,TGCGCCAGCAGCGTTAGTACGACAGGGTTCTCTGGAAACACCATATATTTT,CASSVSTTGFSGNTIYF
NA,TRBV5-1,TRBJ1-2,NA,TGCGCCAGCAGCTTGATTCCCGAGGGTTCGGACTATGGCTACACCTTC,CASSLIPEGSDYGYTF
NA,TRBV5-1,TRBJ2-1,TRBD2,TGCGCCAGCAGCCCGGAGACTAGCGGGAGGCGCGGTAGGCAGTTCTTC,CASSPETSGRRGRQFF
NA,TRBV6-6,TRBJ2-3,NA,TGTGCCAGCAGTTACTCTCTAGGTTCAGATACGCAGTATTTT,CASSYSLGSDTQYF
once,TRBV5-6,TRBJ2-2,TRBD1,TGTGCCAGCAGCAACCGGGACAGGGTACTCACCGGGGAGCTGTTTTTT,CASSNRDRVLTGELFF
NA,TRBV10-3,TRBJ1-1,TRBD1,TGTGCCATCAGTGTGGGACAGGGAATCATGAACACTGAAGCTTTCTTT,CAISVGQGIMNTEAFF
few,TRBV15,TRBJ2-7,NA,TGTGCCACCAGCAGGGACATTACTGCTACGGAGCAGTACTTC,CATSRDITATEQYF
NA,TRBV7-2,TRBJ2-3,TRBD2,TGTGCCAGCAGCTTAGCCCTACCCGGGACCGGAGGACTAGCGGGATCAGATACGCAGTATTTT,CASSLALPGTGGLAGSDTQYF
NA,TRBV4-1,TRBJ2-2,NA,TGCGCCAGCAGCCCCCTCTTACATGTCGGGTCGAACACCGGGGAGCTGTTTTTT,CASSPLLHVGSNTGELFF
NA,TRBV9,TRBJ2-2,NA,TGTGCCAGCAGCTCCTTCCAAGGGGGCACCGGGGAGCTGTTTTTT,CASSSFQGGTGELFF
NA,TRBV11-3,TRBJ2-4,TRBD2,TGTGCCAGCAGCTTACCTAGCGGGAGCGCGGACATTCAGTACTTC,CASSLPSGSADIQYF
once,TRBV6-1,TRBJ2-5,NA,TGTGCCAGCAGTGAAGGGCGGGAGACCCAGTACTTC,CASSEGRETQYF
NA,TRBV19,TRBJ2-2,NA,TGTGCCAGTAGTATTGTGGGGGGAACCGGGGAGCTGTTTTTT,CASSIVGGTGELFF
NA,TRBV6-1,TRBJ1-4,TRBD1,TGTGCCAGCAGTGAAGCCGTGGGACAGGGAGGAGAAAAACTGTTTTTT,CASSEAVGQGGEKLFF
NA,TRBV19,TRBJ1-5,TRBD1,TGTGCCAGTAGTATATTGGAGGGGGCAAACAATCAGCCCCAGCATTTT,CASSILEGANNQPQHF
NA,TRBV4-1,TRBJ1-5,TRBD1,TGCGCCAGCAGCCCAATAGCGGGACAGGGGGGTGGTGGCAATCAGCCCCAGCATTTT,CASSPIAGQGGGGNQPQHF
NA,TRBV5-1,TRBJ1-3,NA,TGCGCCAGCAGCCCGGGAACCGGTACTTCTGGAAACACCATATATTTT,CASSPGTGTSGNTIYF
NA,TRBV11-2,TRBJ2-3,NA,TGTGCCAGCAGCTTAGCCCAAGGAGGGGCAGATACGCAGTATTTT,CASSLAQGGADTQYF
NA,TRBV7-9,TRBJ2-1,TRBD1,TGTGCCAGCAGCTTAGCGTTGGAGTGGACAGGGGATGAGCAGTTCTTC,CASSLALEWTGDEQFF
NA,TRBV6-5,TRBJ1-2,NA,TGTGCCAGCAGTTATAACAGGGACTATGGCTACACCTTC,CASSYNRDYGYTF
NA,TRBV2,TRBJ1-5,NA,TGTGCCAGCAGTACCGACACGGGAGGCAATCAGCCCCAGCATTTT,CASSTDTGGNQPQHF
few,TRBV30,TRBJ2-7,TRBD1,TGTGCCTGGAGTGTAAGACGGGACAGGGGTTCCTACGAGCAGTACTTC,CAWSVRRDRGSYEQYF
once,TRBV4-1,TRBJ1-1,NA,TGCGCCAGCAGCCAAGACATGAACACTGAAGCTTTCTTT,CASSQDMNTEAFF
NA,TRBV5-5,TRBJ2-7,TRBD1,TGTGCCAGCACCGATAGGGACAGGCTAACCTACGAGCAGTACTTC,CASTDRDRLTYEQYF
NA,TRBV6-5,TRBJ1-2,TRBD1,TGTGCCAGCAGTTACTCTGAGGGGGCCGACTATGGCTACACCTTC,CASSYSEGADYGYTF
NA,TRBV28,TRBJ2-5,TRBD2,TGTGCCAGCATCCCGCACGGGGGGAAAGAGACCCAGTACTTC,CASIPHGGKETQYF
NA,TRBV6-1,TRBJ1-4,TRBD1,TGTGCCAGCAGTGAGGGGGACAGAACACTTGCAACTAATGAAAAACTGTTTTTT,CASSEGDRTLATNEKLFF
NA,TRBV11-3,TRBJ2-3,TRBD2,TGTGCCAGCAGCTCTCGACTAGCGGACCGAGATACGCAGTATTTT,CASSSRLADRDTQYF
NA,TRBV27,TRBJ2-7,TRBD2,TGTGCCAGCAGTGCCTATAGCGGGATAAACGAGCAGTACTTC,CASSAYSGINEQYF
NA,TRBV28,TRBJ2-7,NA,TGTGCCAGCAGTTCCGGCGGGACAGTATCCTACGAGCAGTACTTC,CASSSGGTVSYEQYF
NA,TRBV6-5,TRBJ2-7,TRBD2,TGTGCCAGCAGTTACGCGGGACTAGCAATCTACGAGCAGTACTTC,CASSYAGLAIYEQYF
NA,TRBV5-1,TRBJ2-1,TRBD2,TGCGCCAGCAGCTCTGGACTAGCGGGTCCCCTTAACAATGAGCAGTTCTTC,CASSSGLAGPLNNEQFF
NA,TRBV30,TRBJ1-1,TRBD1,TGTGCCTGGAGCCGGGACAGGAACACTGAAGCTTTCTTT,CAWSRDRNTEAFF
NA,TRBV29-1,TRBJ2-1,NA,TGCAGCGCTTTGGGCGCGGGCTCCTACAATGAGCAGTTCTTC,CSALGAGSYNEQFF
NA,TRBV28,TRBJ2-1,NA,TGTGCCAGCAGTTTGACAGGCGTCAATGAGCAGTTCTTC,CASSLTGVNEQFF
NA,TRBV27,TRBJ2-7,TRBD1,TGTGCCAGCAGCACGGACAGGGGTTACGAGCAGTACTTC,CASSTDRGYEQYF
NA,TRBV2,TRBJ2-2,NA,TGTGCCAGCAGGCACTACACCGGGGAGCTGTTTTTT,CASRHYTGELFF
NA,TRBV5-1,TRBJ2-3,NA,TGCGCCAGCAGCTTGACGGGAGAGTTTGGTGCAGATACGCAGTATTTT,CASSLTGEFGADTQYF